This TCR beta chain was found in a study of OX40 agonist ivuxolimab in advanced cancers. In germline, CDR1 is GTSNPN, CDR2 SVGIG (reference sequence). The CDR3 totals 13 residues. After removal of 1 base from V and 4 bases from J, the junction contained 3 bases not matched to a gene. Produced via immunoSEQ multiplex PCR; TCRdb's table is partial and in-frame only. The sample holds around 58,000 clones, 85% to 95% seen once. The sample in question was CD4+ or CD8+ T cells sorted from blood, obtained in a trial of the OX40 agonist ivuxolimab. This chain joins TRBV30 and TRBJ2-5, with 7 bases aligning to TRBD2. This TCR came from an adult with an advanced solid tumor such as melanoma, head and neck, liver or kidney cancer. CDR3 coding DNA: TGTGCCTGGAGTGGGACTAGTTCAGAGACCCAGTACTTC. Translated, it gives CAWSGTSSETQYF.